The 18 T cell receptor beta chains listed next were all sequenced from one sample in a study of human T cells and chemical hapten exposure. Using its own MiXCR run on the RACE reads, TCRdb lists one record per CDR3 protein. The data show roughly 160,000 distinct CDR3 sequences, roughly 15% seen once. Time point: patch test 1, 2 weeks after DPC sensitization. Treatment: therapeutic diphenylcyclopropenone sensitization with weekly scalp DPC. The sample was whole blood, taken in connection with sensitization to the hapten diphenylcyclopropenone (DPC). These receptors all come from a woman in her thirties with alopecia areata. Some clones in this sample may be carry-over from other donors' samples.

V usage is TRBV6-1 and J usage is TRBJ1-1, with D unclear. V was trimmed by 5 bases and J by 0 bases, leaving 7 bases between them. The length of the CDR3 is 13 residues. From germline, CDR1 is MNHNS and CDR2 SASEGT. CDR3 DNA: TGTGCCAGCAGTAAGGTCCTGAACACTGAAGCTTTCTTT. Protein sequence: CASSKVLNTEAFF.

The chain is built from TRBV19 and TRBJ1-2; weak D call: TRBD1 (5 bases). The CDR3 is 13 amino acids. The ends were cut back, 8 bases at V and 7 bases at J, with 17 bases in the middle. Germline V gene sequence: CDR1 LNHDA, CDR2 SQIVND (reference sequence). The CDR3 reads CASYRDLLSGYTF. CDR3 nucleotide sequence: TGTGCCAGTTACCGGGACCTTTTGTCTGGCTACACCTTC.

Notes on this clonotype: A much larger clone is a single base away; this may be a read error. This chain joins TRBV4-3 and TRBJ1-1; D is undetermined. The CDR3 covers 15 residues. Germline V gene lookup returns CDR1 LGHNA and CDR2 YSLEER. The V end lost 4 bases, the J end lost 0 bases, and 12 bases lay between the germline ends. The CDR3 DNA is TGCGCCAGCAGCCCAAACGGCAGACTGAACACTGAAGCTTTCTTT. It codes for CASSPNGRLNTEAFF.

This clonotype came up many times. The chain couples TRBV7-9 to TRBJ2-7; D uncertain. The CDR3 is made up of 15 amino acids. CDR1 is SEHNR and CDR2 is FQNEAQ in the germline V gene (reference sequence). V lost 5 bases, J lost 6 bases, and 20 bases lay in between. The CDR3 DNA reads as TGTGCCAGCAGCGGTACAGAGGTCCCGACCGGCGAGCAGTACTTC. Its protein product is CASSGTEVPTGEQYF.

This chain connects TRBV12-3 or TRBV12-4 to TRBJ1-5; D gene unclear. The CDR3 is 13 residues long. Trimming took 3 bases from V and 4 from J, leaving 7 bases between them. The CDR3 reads CASSFGRNQPQHF. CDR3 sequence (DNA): TGTGCCAGCAGTTTTGGGAGGAATCAGCCCCAGCATTTT.

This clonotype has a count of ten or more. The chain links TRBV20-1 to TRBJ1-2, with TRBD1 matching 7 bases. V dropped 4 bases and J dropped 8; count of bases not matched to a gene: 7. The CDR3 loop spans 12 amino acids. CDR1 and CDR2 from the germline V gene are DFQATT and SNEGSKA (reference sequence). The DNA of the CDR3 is TGCAGTGCTACCTGGGGACAGAACGGCTACACCTTC. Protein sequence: CSATWGQNGYTF.

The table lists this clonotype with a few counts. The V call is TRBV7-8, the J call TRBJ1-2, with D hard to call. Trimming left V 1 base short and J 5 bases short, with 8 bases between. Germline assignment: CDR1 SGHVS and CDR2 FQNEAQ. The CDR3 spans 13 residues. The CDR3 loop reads CASSLVREYGYTF. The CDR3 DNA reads TGTGCCAGCAGCTTAGTTCGGGAGTATGGCTACACCTTC.

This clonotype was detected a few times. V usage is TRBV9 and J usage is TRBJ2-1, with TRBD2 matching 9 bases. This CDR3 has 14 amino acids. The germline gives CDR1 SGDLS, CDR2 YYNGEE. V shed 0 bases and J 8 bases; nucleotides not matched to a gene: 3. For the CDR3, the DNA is TGTGCCAGCAGCGTAGGTCTAGCGGGATATGAGCAGTTCTTC. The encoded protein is CASSVGLAGYEQFF.

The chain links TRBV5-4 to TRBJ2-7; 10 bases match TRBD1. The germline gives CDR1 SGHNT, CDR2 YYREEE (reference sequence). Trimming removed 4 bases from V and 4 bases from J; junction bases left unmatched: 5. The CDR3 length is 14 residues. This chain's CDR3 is CASSATGGGYEQYF. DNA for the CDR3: TGTGCCAGCAGCGCGACAGGGGGCGGATACGAGCAGTACTTC.

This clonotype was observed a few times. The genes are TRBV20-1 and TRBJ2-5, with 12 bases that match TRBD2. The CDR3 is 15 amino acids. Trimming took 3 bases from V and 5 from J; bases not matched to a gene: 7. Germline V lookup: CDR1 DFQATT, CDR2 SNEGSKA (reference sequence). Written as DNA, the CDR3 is TGCAGTGCTAGGACTAGCGGGAGCGGAGCGGAGACCCAGTACTTC. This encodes CSARTSGSGAETQYF.

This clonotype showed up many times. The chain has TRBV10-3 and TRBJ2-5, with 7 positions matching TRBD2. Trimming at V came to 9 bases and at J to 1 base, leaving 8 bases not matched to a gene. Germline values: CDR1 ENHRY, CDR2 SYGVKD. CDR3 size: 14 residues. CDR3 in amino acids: CAIAGGSSQETQYF. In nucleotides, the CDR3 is TGTGCCATAGCCGGGGGGAGTAGCCAAGAGACCCAGTACTTC.

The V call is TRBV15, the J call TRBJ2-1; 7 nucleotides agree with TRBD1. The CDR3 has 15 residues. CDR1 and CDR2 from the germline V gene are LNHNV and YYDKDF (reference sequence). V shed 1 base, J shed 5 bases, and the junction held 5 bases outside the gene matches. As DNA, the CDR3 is TGTGCCACCAGCAGAGTGGGACAGTCCAACAATGAGCAGTTCTTC. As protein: CATSRVGQSNNEQFF.

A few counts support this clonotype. The CDR3 sequence is CASRGTVNTGELFF. The DNA of the CDR3 is TGTGCCAGCAGAGGGACAGTCAACACCGGGGAGCTGTTTTTT. This sequence joins TRBV6-6 and TRBJ2-2; 7 bases align to TRBD1. The CDR3 extends over 14 amino acids. The germline V gene has CDR1 MNHNY and CDR2 SVGAGI (reference sequence). Trimming cost V 6 bases and J 2 bases; bases outside gene matches: 3.

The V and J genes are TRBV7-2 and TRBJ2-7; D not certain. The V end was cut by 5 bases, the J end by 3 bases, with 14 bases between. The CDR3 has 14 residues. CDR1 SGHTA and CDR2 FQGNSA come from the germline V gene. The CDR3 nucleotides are TGTGCCAGCAGCCCGAGCCGGACCAACTACGAGCAGTACTTC. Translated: CASSPSRTNYEQYF. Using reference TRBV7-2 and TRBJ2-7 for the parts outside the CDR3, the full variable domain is GAGVSQSPSNKVTEKGKDVELRCDPISGHTALYWYRQSLGQGLEFLIYFQGNSAPDKSGLPSDRFSAERTGGSVSTLTIQRTQQEDSAVYLCASSPSRTNYEQYFGPGTRLTVT.

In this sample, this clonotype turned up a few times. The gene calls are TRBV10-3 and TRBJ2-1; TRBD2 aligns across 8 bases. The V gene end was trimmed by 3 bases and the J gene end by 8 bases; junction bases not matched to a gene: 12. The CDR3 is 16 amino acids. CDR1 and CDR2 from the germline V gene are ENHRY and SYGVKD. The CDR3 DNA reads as TGTGCCATCAGTGATCCGGGGAGCGGGAGTGGGGATGAGCAGTTCTTC. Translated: CAISDPGSGSGDEQFF.

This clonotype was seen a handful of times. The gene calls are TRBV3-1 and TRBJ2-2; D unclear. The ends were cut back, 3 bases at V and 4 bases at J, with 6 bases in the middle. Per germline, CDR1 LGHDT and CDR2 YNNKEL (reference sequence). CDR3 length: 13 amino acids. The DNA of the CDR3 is TGTGCCAGCAGCCACCGCGGCACCGGGGAGCTGTTTTTT. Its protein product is CASSHRGTGELFF.

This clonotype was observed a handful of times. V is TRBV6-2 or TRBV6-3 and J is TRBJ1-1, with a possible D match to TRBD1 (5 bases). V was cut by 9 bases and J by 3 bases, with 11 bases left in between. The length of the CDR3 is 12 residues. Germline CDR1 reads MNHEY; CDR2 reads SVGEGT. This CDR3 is CASAQGYTEAFF. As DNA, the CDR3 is TGTGCCAGTGCCCAGGGTTACACTGAAGCTTTCTTT.

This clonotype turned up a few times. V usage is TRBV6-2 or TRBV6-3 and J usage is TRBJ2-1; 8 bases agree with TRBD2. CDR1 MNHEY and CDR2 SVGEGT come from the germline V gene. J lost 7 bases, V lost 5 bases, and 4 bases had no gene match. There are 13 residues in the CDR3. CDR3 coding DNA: TGTGCCAGCAGTAGCGGGAGTTGGAATGAGCAGTTCTTC. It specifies CASSSGSWNEQFF.